These 10 T cell receptor beta chains originate from one sample sequenced in a study of T cell responses to AZD1222 COVID-19 vaccine. Using immunoSEQ multiplex PCR, the repertoire was profiled, and TCRdb retains in-frame clones only, with some absent. The sample consists of around 160,000 clones, about 90% of them appearing once. The material sequenced was peripheral blood, taken 28 days after the second AZD1222 dose. Receptors originate from an adult who received the AZD1222 COVID-19 vaccine.

This chain's CDR3 is CASSSGTSGTSYEQYF. In nucleotides, the CDR3 is TGTGCCAGCAGCTCCGGGACTAGCGGGACCTCCTACGAGCAGTACTTC. The chain employs TRBV7-2 and TRBJ2-7; the match to TRBD2 covers 13 bases. In germline, CDR1 is SGHTA, CDR2 FQGNSA. The CDR3 loop spans 16 amino acids. Trimming removed 4 bases from V and 0 bases from J; junction bases left unmatched: 3.

The rearrangement links TRBV28 to TRBJ2-1; D unclear. The ends were cut back, 7 bases at V and 4 bases at J, with 17 bases in the middle. Germline V CDR1 and CDR2: MDHEN, SYDVKM. The CDR3 spans 15 residues. This CDR3 reads CASNDGGVEYNEQFF. The CDR3 DNA sequence: TGTGCCAGCAACGACGGTGGGGTCGAATACAATGAGCAGTTCTTC.

The rearrangement links TRBV7-9 to TRBJ1-2, with D perhaps matching TRBD1 (6 bases). The CDR3 contains 14 residues. V was pared by 1 base and J by 6 bases, with 12 bases between. The germline V gene has CDR1 SEHNR and CDR2 FQNEAQ (reference sequence). Here the CDR3 reads CASSLGTGANGYTF. The CDR3 bases are TGTGCCAGCAGCTTAGGAACGGGGGCGAATGGCTACACCTTC.

The chain carries TRBV4-3 and TRBJ2-1; 9 bases map to TRBD1. The CDR3 loop spans 17 amino acids. Germline CDR1 LGHNA, CDR2 YSLEER. J gave up 8 bases and V 4 bases, and 15 bases lay outside the gene matches. The CDR3 reads CASSPQIAGTGQHEQFF. The CDR3 coding sequence is TGCGCCAGCAGCCCCCAGATCGCCGGGACAGGGCAACATGAGCAGTTCTTC.

The rearrangement joins TRBV7-6 to TRBJ2-3; D might be TRBD2 (5 bases). The germline CDR1 and CDR2 sequences are SGHVS and FNYEAQ. Trimming left V 5 bases short and J 6 bases short, with 24 bases between. There are 17 residues in the CDR3. CDR3 coding DNA: TGTGCCAGCAGCCCCCAAATCAGCAATCAGGACTTGGATACGCAGTATTTT. Protein sequence: CASSPQISNQDLDTQYF.

This chain links TRBV20-1 with TRBJ2-1; no reliable D call. With 2 bases removed from V and 7 bases from J, the gap between germline ends came to 6 bases. Germline-derived CDR1 and CDR2 are DFQATT and SNEGSKA (reference sequence). The CDR3 length is 11 residues. Here the CDR3 reads CSARKFNEQFF. In DNA form, the CDR3 reads TGCAGTGCTAGAAAATTTAATGAGCAGTTCTTC.

V and J are TRBV11-2 and TRBJ1-1; TRBD1 aligns across 8 bases. The CDR3 runs 12 residues. The germline CDR1 and CDR2 sequences are SGHAT and FQNNGV. V was clipped by 4 bases and J by 11 bases; unmatched bases: 6. CDR3 residues: CASSSQGGEAFF. In DNA, the CDR3 is TGTGCCAGCAGCTCACAGGGGGGCGAGGCTTTCTTT.

J is TRBJ1-1 and V is TRBV19; D is uncertain. The CDR3 totals 15 residues. The V gene's germline CDR1 is LNHDA and CDR2 SQIVND (reference sequence). V dropped 0 bases and J dropped 0 bases, with 8 bases sitting between them. The CDR3 sequence: CASSIDPDLNTEAFF. In nucleotides, the CDR3 is TGTGCCAGTAGTATAGACCCCGACTTGAACACTGAAGCTTTCTTT.

The CDR3 nucleotides read TGCAGCGTTTCCCGGGAGACCCAGTACTTC. Its protein product is CSVSRETQYF. The rearrangement joins TRBV29-1 to TRBJ2-5; D ambiguous. Germline V lookup: CDR1 SQVTM, CDR2 ANQGSEA. Trimming stripped 5 bases from V and 5 bases from J, with 6 bases between. The CDR3 sequence is 10 residues long.

The rearrangement links TRBV7-9 to TRBJ2-7; D is uncertain. With 3 bases removed from V and 3 bases from J, the gap between germline ends came to 9 bases. In germline, CDR1 is SEHNR, CDR2 FQNEAQ (reference sequence). CDR3 size: 13 residues. The CDR3: CASSLQASYEQYF. CDR3 coding DNA: TGTGCCAGCAGCTTGCAGGCAAGCTACGAGCAGTACTTC.